A selection of T cell receptor beta chains follows, all from one sample in a study of breast tumors, draining lymph nodes, adjacent tissues. TCRdb reanalysed the multiplex PCR reads using MiXCR and keeps one entry per CDR3 protein. The sample shows some 150,000 distinct CDR3 sequences, around 22% of them seen only once. Sequencing used axillary lymph node tissue. These receptors were collected from a female donor with breast cancer. Some clones in this sample may be carry-over from other donors' samples. The CDR3 runs from the conserved cysteine through the conserved F or W. A D gene is named only where the DNA matches it firmly. Some rows have no size entry. The others give once, few or many, or a class for an expanded clone.

abundance	d_gene	v_gene	j_gene	CDR3aa	CDR3nt
many	TRBD2	TRBV6-2/TRBV6-3	TRBJ2-3	CASSSLSLAGGYTDTQYF	TGTGCCAGCAGTTCCCTCTCCCTAGCGGGAGGGTACACAGATACGCAGTATTTT
many	TRBD1	TRBV9	TRBJ2-3	CASSETGTGLRADTQYF	TGTGCCAGCAGCGAAACCGGGACAGGGTTGAGGGCAGATACGCAGTATTTT
many	.	TRBV7-3	TRBJ2-3	CASSARPRDTQYF	TGTGCCAGCAGCGCCCGTCCGAGAGATACGCAGTATTTT
many	TRBD2	TRBV5-5	TRBJ2-5	CASSLVSTSGRQETQYF	TGTGCCAGCAGCTTGGTTTCGACTAGCGGGCGCCAAGAGACCCAGTACTTC
.	.	TRBV5-5	TRBJ2-6	CASSLGWVGGANVLTF	TGTGCCAGCAGCTTGGGGTGGGTCGGCGGGGCCAACGTCCTGACTTTC
many	TRBD2	TRBV20-1	TRBJ2-7	CSARETSGRLSSYEQYF	TGCAGTGCTAGAGAGACTAGCGGGAGACTGAGCTCCTACGAGCAGTACTTC
.	.	TRBV18	TRBJ2-6	CASSRQVGGSGANVLTF	TGTGCCAGCTCTCGACAGGTTGGGGGCTCTGGGGCCAACGTCCTGACTTTC
many	.	TRBV7-9	TRBJ2-1	CASSLAGGGGEQFF	TGTGCCAGCAGCTTAGCGGGAGGAGGGGGTGAGCAGTTCTTC
many	TRBD1	TRBV5-1	TRBJ2-3	CASSPDRGTQYF	TGCGCCAGCAGCCCGGACAGGGGCACGCAGTATTTT
many	.	TRBV7-2	TRBJ2-1	CASSFGTVNNEQFF	TGTGCCAGCAGCTTTGGAACTGTGAACAATGAGCAGTTCTTC
many	TRBD2	TRBV15	TRBJ2-1	CATRGAGGSYNEQFF	TGTGCCACCAGGGGGGCGGGAGGCTCCTACAATGAGCAGTTCTTC
many	.	TRBV29-1	TRBJ2-7	CSVIRTDSYEQYF	TGCAGCGTGATCCGGACAGACTCCTACGAGCAGTACTTC
.	.	TRBV6-5	TRBJ2-2	CASRGGPFGGELFF	TGTGCCAGCAGGGGGGGCCCGTTTGGCGGGGAGCTGTTTTTT
many	TRBD1	TRBV6-6	TRBJ2-7	CASSSGTGGLAGAYEQYF	TGTGCCAGCAGTTCCGGGACAGGGGGCCTAGCGGGAGCGTACGAGCAGTACTTC
few	TRBD1	TRBV18	TRBJ2-5	CASSPPGGSQETQYF	TGTGCCAGCTCACCACCAGGGGGCTCCCAAGAGACCCAGTACTTC
many	.	TRBV24-1	TRBJ2-1	CATSDGYRSYNEQFF	TGTGCCACCAGTGATGGCTATAGGTCCTACAATGAGCAGTTCTTC
many	.	TRBV5-5	TRBJ2-3	CASSFTGADTQYF	TGTGCCAGCAGCTTTACGGGGGCAGATACGCAGTATTTT
.	.	TRBV19	TRBJ2-7	CASSSSTVYEQYF	TGTGCCAGTAGCTCGTCGACTGTCTACGAGCAGTACTTC
few	TRBD1	TRBV27	TRBJ1-6	CASSYTTGVYNSPLHF	TGTGCCAGCAGTTATACTACAGGGGTTTATAATTCACCCCTCCACTTT
few	.	TRBV5-5	TRBJ2-5	CASSLGWGLQETQYF	TGTGCCAGCAGCTTGGGATGGGGGTTGCAAGAGACCCAGTACTTC
few	.	TRBV18	TRBJ1-4	CASSPGPQKLFF	TGTGCCAGCTCACCGGGCCCACAAAAACTGTTTTTT
many	TRBD2	TRBV20-1	TRBJ2-1	CSAETSVQSSYNEQFF	TGCAGTGCTGAGACTAGCGTCCAAAGCTCCTACAATGAGCAGTTCTTC
many	.	TRBV5-1	TRBJ2-2	CASSFGTTGELFF	TGCGCCAGCAGCTTCGGGACTACCGGGGAGCTGTTTTTT
.	.	TRBV25-1	TRBJ2-7	CASSVKTGQYF	TGTGCCAGCAGTGTAAAGACAGGGCAGTACTTC